The 10 T cell receptor beta chains listed next were all sequenced from one sample in a study of T cell responses to AZD1222 COVID-19 vaccine. The data were produced by immunoSEQ multiplex PCR, yet TCRdb's version contains in-frame clones alone and is incomplete. The sample carries about 88,000 clones, 92% recorded once. The sample was peripheral blood, taken on day 0 of AZD1222 vaccination. All receptors come from an adult in good health.

CDR3 sequence reads: CASSQETSGRPQHF. The DNA for the CDR3 is TGCGCCAGCAGCCAAGAGACCTCCGGGAGGCCCCAGCATTTT. J is TRBJ1-5 and V is TRBV4-3; the D is unclear. The CDR3 is made up of 14 amino acids. Germline V gene data show CDR1 as LGHNA and CDR2 as YSLEER. V gave up 0 bases and J gave up 9 bases, with 12 bases separating them.

The gene calls are TRBV5-8 and TRBJ1-6; 7 nucleotides line up with TRBD1. The germline V gene has CDR1 SGHTS and CDR2 YDEGEE. The CDR3 is 17 residues long. V dropped 4 bases and J dropped 2; count of bases not matched to a gene: 9. As DNA, the CDR3 is TGTGCCAGCAGCCTAGGACAGGCTGGCCCCTATAATTCACCCCTCCACTTT. This sequence encodes CASSLGQAGPYNSPLHF.

The chain carries TRBV29-1 and TRBJ1-6; D gene ambiguous. Looked up from germline, CDR1 is SQVTM and CDR2 is ANQGSEA. Trimming stripped 4 bases from V and 4 bases from J, with 11 bases between. CDR3 length equals 14 residues. The CDR3 region is CSVADGGYNSPLHF. As DNA, the CDR3 is TGCAGCGTTGCTGACGGTGGTTATAATTCACCCCTCCACTTT.

This chain connects TRBV7-2 to TRBJ2-7; 10 bases agree with TRBD1. V shed 4 bases, J shed 7 bases, and the junction held 10 bases outside the gene matches. CDR3 length equals 15 residues. The V gene's germline CDR1 is SGHTA and CDR2 FQGNSA. The CDR3 spells CASSSRDRGFLEQYF. For the CDR3, the DNA is TGTGCCAGCAGCTCCCGGGACAGGGGATTCTTAGAGCAGTACTTC.

This clone was picked up many times. The chain carries TRBV20-1 and TRBJ2-6, with D hard to call. The CDR3 totals 17 residues. V was cut by 3 bases and J by 0 bases, with 15 bases left in between. Germline loops: CDR1 DFQATT, CDR2 SNEGSKA (reference sequence). The CDR3: CSASPALTFSGANVLTF. CDR3 bases: TGCAGTGCTAGTCCCGCCCTAACCTTCTCTGGGGCCAACGTCCTGACTTTC.

This chain joins TRBV7-2 and TRBJ2-3, with D uncertain. The germline gives CDR1 SGHTA, CDR2 FQGNSA. V gave up 4 bases and J gave up 7 bases, with 6 bases separating them. The CDR3 spans 11 residues. The CDR3 bases are TGTGCCAGCAGCTACGGGTATACGCAGTATTTT. Translating gives CASSYGYTQYF.

The chain is built from TRBV5-1 and TRBJ2-3, with TRBD2 matching over 16 bases. Germline CDR1 SGHRS, CDR2 YFSETQ. The CDR3 is 18 amino acids. Germline trimming cut 4 bases from V and 2 bases from J; bases unmatched to any gene: 7. The DNA for the CDR3 is TGCGCCAGCAGCCCCGGGACTAGCGGGAGGGAGCCCACAGATACGCAGTATTTT. Encoded protein: CASSPGTSGREPTDTQYF.

The rearrangement joins TRBV7-9 to TRBJ2-7, with 7 bases aligning to TRBD2. The germline gives CDR1 SEHNR, CDR2 FQNEAQ (reference sequence). V shed 7 bases, J shed 2 bases, and the junction held 8 bases outside the gene matches. The CDR3 has 14 amino acids. The CDR3 bases are TGTGCCAGCACCGAAGCTAGCGGCACCTACGAGCAGTACTTC. As protein: CASTEASGTYEQYF.

The gene calls are TRBV5-6 and TRBJ1-1; 8 bases align to TRBD1. The CDR3 loop spans 16 amino acids. V lost 4 bases, J lost 2 bases, and 10 bases stayed unmatched. CDR1 is SGHDT, CDR2 YYEEEE, per germline. The CDR3 DNA reads as TGTGCCAGCAGCCCCCTTAGGACAGGGCCTAACACTGAAGCTTTCTTT. Translating gives CASSPLRTGPNTEAFF.

The CDR3 DNA is TGTGCCAGCAGCTTGGAACAGGGGGGACAGCCCCAGCATTTT. It yields the protein CASSLEQGGQPQHF. The chain combines TRBV7-9 with TRBJ1-5, with 8 bases fitting TRBD1. The V and J ends lost 3 bases and 7 bases, in that order; junction bases with no gene match: 5. The CDR3 sequence is 14 residues long. Germline V gives CDR1 SEHNR, CDR2 FQNEAQ (reference sequence).